The sequence of this T cell receptor (beta chain) was determined in a study of T cell responses to AZD1222 COVID-19 vaccine (dated by TCRdb to the early 2020s). About the full investigation: TCR sequencing covered roughly 230 trial participants: 207 given two doses of AZD1222 and 26 given two doses of MenACWY control vaccine. Trial participants were enrolled by age into 18-55, 56-69 and 70-plus year subgroups, with about 150, 28 and 57 TCR-sequenced participants respectively. What the study reported, not specific to this receptor: Vaccine-associated CD4 TCRs spanned the whole spike protein, with dominant responses in regions 160-218 and 743-854. Participants were mostly white British and included more females than males, and it was suggested by the authors that clonal diversity may have been underestimated. Conclusions about previously exposed vaccinees were limited because only six or seven AZD1222 recipients were SARS-CoV-2 seropositive at baseline. Epitopes outside the regions mutated in the B.1.351 and B.1.1.7 variants were reportedly recognized by nearly half of the unique spike-specific TCRs. Because no day 14 peak-response samples were available, the repertoires could be characterized only after the peak T cell response. The 56-69-year group was small, and its depth increase did not reach significance, likely because of low power. After two AZD1222 doses, spike-specific TCR breadth and depth were significantly higher than at day 0 and than in MenACWY recipients.

The CDR3 regions of human TCRbeta chains were analyzed by immunosequencing. On the study's bioinformatics: Repertoire TCRs were matched against a reference library of SARS-CoV-2-specific TCRs generated with the MIRA antigen-specificity platform. Breadth was defined as the fraction of unique TCRs that were SARS-CoV-2-associated, and depth was defined as the fraction of total T cells that were SARS-CoV-2-associated. Each spike-specific TCR was assigned to its reactive spike region and to a CD4 or CD8 class using the MIRA data. Log10-transformed breadth and depth values were compared by one-way ANOVA with Sidak's multiple comparisons tests. TCRdb's version of the immuneACCESS table is confined to in-frame rearrangements and falls short of the full clone set. An unresolved V gene accounts for under half of the shortfall where checked; the remainder is of unknown origin. V and J calls and clone size are those listed in that table; D and trimming were worked out from the DNA. The sample table records some 110,000 clones; 86% of these occur just once. The top ten clones comprise about 16% of the sample.

About this clone itself: Its antigen remains undetermined. One base away there is no much larger clone; base qualities are not given.

The time point label, as the study defines it: about 28 days (+/-7) after the second vaccine dose. AZD1222 recipients whose second dose came at about 4 weeks and those whose second dose came at about 12 weeks were combined into one group, since spike-specific TCR depth and breadth did not differ between the two schedules. Vaccinee samples were obtained from the UK trials COV001 and COV002, which included a single-blind randomized controlled phase 2/3 trial of AZD1222 (ChAdOx1 nCoV-19) in healthy adults. For TCRbeta chain sequencing, PBMC samples from trial participants were taken at day 0 and at day 28 after the second dose. According to the germline V gene, CDR1 reads SGHRS and CDR2 reads YFSETQ. The CDR3, from cysteine to phenylalanine, totals 15 residues. Solely the CDR3 DNA is kept, with 45 bases framed from the first base. A distance of 11 bases separates the germline ends of V and J, which lose 0 bases and 1 base respectively.

The chain joins TRBV5-1 to TRBJ2-7; the D gene is unclear. Specimen: peripheral blood, collected 28 days after the second AZD1222 dose. This clonotype originated in an adult who received the AZD1222 COVID-19 vaccine. Here is the DNA: TGCGCCAGCAGCTTGGATGCTGCAGATTCCTACGAGCAGTACTTC. It translates as CASSLDAADSYEQYF. With the portions outside the CDR3 filled from the reference TRBV5-1 and TRBJ2-7 genes, the complete variable region becomes KAGVTQTPRYLIKTRGQQVTLSCSPISGHRSVSWYQQTPGQGLQFLFEYFSETQRNKGNFPGRFSGRQFSNSRSEMNVSTLELGDSALYLCASSLDAADSYEQYFGPGTRLTVT.